The clone carrying this T cell receptor (beta chain) was counted once. The CDR3 is made up of 15 amino acids. Germline V gives CDR1 SGDLS, CDR2 YYNGEE. V lost 0 bases and J 8 bases, leaving 15 bases between the germline ends. The data originate from a study of a mutant IDH1 vaccine in newly diagnosed glioma. Background on the study: Earlier care involved radiotherapy, temozolomide, or both, and the majority received both.

Time point denoted: baseline, week 1 (first vaccination visit). Treatment noted: pre-vaccination baseline after standard-of-care therapy. Patients carried new grade 3 or 4 IDH1-mutant astrocytomas lacking nuclear ATRX. Sequenced by immunoSEQ multiplex PCR; TCRdb stores in-frame clones only, minus some. Seen here are 65,000 to 70,000 clones, 80% to 90% observed once, and the top ten hold approximately 4.2%. Sample: peripheral blood mononuclear cells (PBMCs), taken from a glioma patient treated with radiotherapy, temozolomide or both. The chain links TRBV9 to TRBJ2-1; D possibly corresponds to TRBD2 (5 bases). This clonotype was obtained from a woman younger than 35 with glioma. Some clones in this sample may be carry-over from other donors' samples. CDR3 protein: CASSVDPGYWDEQFF. The CDR3 coding sequence is TGTGCCAGCAGCGTAGATCCGGGATACTGGGATGAGCAGTTCTTC.